These T cell receptor beta chains were read from a single sample in a study of STAT5B mutations in CD4+ large granular lymphocyte leukemia. Data came from immunoSEQ multiplex PCR; TCRdb stores just in-frame clones and leaves some out. The table includes about 45,000 clones, about 86% detected once. Sequenced sample: CD4+ T cells from blood buffy coats. The receptor set was obtained from a human donor in good health. The conserved cysteine and the conserved F or W are not part of the CDR3 here. Part of the rows lack a size; the others show once, few, many or a class for expanded clones.

size	J	V	CDR3
-	TRBJ1-1	TRBV5-5	ASSLAEVTEAF
-	TRBJ1-2	TRBV7-2	ASSGGQRGGYT
once	TRBJ2-7	TRBV6-1	ASSDVGDGYEQY
-	TRBJ1-3	TRBV30	AWSVSRGPHSGNTIY
-	TRBJ2-1	TRBV7-8	ASSLAGGLFYNEQF
-	TRBJ1-1	TRBV11-3	ASSLTIQGNSRDTEAF
-	TRBJ1-1	TRBV4-3	ASSQRKGTEAF
-	TRBJ2-1	TRBV9	ASSVGTPSYNEQF
-	TRBJ1-5	TRBV30	AWDRQGGIGPQH
-	TRBJ2-3	TRBV7-9	ASSSGGSPDTQY
-	TRBJ1-5	TRBV6-5	ASSYERGQPQH
-	TRBJ2-1	TRBV27	ASSQPYNEQF
-	TRBJ1-1	TRBV7-9	ASSPRQGGYSGVTEAF
-	TRBJ2-7	TRBV6-5	ASSPGDRLFYEQY
-	TRBJ2-7	TRBV2	ASSDPGQGKNEQY
few	TRBJ1-2	TRBV2	ASSEAELGPSHYT
once	TRBJ1-4	TRBV18	ASSLQENEKLF
once	TRBJ2-5	TRBV7-2	ASSLGDRGPQETQY
-	TRBJ2-3	TRBV28	ASSKQGRVDTQY
-	TRBJ2-4	TRBV5-1	ASSFGGVAKNIQY
-	TRBJ2-1	TRBV10-2	ASKPPRTSYNEQF
-	TRBJ2-1	TRBV7-9	ASSFWAGVSYNEQF
-	TRBJ2-5	TRBV2	ASSQGRETQY
once	TRBJ2-7	TRBV5-4	ASSLRLANSYEQY
-	TRBJ2-1	TRBV2	ASSRGPSYNEQF
-	TRBJ2-7	TRBV19	ASSSGLYEQY
-	TRBJ2-2	TRBV19	ASFPGAKTGELF
-	TRBJ2-3	TRBV7-2	ASSQDLTRNTQY
-	TRBJ2-7	TRBV11-2	ASSFDFRGLAAYEQY
-	TRBJ2-1	TRBV6-4	ASSDSNSLFEQF
-	TRBJ2-3	TRBV9	ASSVGAGTDTQY